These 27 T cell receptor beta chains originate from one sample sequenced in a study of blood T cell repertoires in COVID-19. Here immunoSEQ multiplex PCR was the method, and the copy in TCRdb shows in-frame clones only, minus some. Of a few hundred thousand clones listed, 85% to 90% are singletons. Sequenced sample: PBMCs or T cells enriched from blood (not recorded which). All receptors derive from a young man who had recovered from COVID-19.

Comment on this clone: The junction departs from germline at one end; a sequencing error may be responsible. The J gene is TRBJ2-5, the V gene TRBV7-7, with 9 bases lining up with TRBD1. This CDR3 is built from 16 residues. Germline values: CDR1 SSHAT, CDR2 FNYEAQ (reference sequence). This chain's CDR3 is CASSDGTGRVRETQYF. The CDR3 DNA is TGTGCTAGCAGCGACGGGACAGGGCGGGTACGGGAGACCCAGTACTTC.

CDR3 DNA: TGTGCCAGCAGCCCCAAAAGCATAAACTATGGCTACACCTTC. This gives the protein CASSPKSINYGYTF. The rearrangement links TRBV14 to TRBJ1-2; no firm D call. Per the germline V gene, CDR1 is SGHDN and CDR2 is FVKESK. Deletions cut 4 bases from V and 2 bases from J, with 11 bases between. The CDR3 consists of 14 residues.

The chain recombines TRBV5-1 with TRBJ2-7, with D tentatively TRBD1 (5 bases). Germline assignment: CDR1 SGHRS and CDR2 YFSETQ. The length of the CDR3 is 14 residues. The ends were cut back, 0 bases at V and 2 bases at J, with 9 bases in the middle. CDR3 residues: CASSLAWGAYEQYF. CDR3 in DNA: TGCGCCAGCAGCTTGGCATGGGGCGCCTACGAGCAGTACTTC.

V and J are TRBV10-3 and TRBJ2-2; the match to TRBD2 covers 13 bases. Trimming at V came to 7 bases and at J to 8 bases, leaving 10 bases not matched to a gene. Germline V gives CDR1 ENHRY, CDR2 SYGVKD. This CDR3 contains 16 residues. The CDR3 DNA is TGTGCCATCACCGAAAGATTGACTAGCGGGAGGGGGGAGCTGTTTTTT. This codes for CAITERLTSGRGELFF.

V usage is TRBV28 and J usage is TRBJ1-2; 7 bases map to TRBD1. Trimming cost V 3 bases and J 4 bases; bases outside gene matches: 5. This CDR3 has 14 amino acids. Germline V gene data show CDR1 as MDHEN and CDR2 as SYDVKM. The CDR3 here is CASSLTGSIYGYTF. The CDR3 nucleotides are TGTGCCAGCAGTTTGACAGGGTCGATCTATGGCTACACCTTC.

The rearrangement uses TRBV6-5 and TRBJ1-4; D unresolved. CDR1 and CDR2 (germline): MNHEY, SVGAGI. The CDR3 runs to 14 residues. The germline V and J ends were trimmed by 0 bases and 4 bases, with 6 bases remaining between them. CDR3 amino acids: CASSYSRVNEKLFF. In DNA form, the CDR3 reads TGTGCCAGCAGTTACTCACGGGTTAATGAAAAACTGTTTTTT.

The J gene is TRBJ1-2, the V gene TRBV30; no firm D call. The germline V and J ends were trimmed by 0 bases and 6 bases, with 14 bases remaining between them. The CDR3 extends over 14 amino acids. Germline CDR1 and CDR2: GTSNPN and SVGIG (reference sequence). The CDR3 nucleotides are TGTGCCTGGAGTGTACGGGGTCAACGGGATGGCTACACCTTC. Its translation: CAWSVRGQRDGYTF.

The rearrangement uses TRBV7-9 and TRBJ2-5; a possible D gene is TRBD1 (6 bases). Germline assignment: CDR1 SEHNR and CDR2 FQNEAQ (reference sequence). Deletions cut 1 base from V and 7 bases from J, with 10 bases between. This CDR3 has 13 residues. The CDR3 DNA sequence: TGTGCCAGCAGCTTAGTACAGGGTGGGACCCAGTACTTC. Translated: CASSLVQGGTQYF.

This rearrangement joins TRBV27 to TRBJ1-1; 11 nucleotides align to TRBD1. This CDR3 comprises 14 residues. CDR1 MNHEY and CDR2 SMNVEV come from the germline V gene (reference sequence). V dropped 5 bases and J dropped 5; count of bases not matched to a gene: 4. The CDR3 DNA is TGTGCCAGCAGTCCCGGGACAGGGGGTACTGAAGCTTTCTTT. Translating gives CASSPGTGGTEAFF.

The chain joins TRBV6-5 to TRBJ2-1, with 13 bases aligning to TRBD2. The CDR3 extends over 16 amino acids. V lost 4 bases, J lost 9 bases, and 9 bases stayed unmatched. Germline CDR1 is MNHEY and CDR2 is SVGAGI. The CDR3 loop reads CASSSQTSGRPGEQFF. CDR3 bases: TGTGCCAGCAGTTCCCAGACTAGCGGGAGGCCGGGTGAGCAGTTCTTC.

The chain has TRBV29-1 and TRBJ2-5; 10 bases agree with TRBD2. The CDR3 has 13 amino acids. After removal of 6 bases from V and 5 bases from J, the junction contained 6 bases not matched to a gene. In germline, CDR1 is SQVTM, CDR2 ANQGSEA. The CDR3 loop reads CSVLAGGLETQYF. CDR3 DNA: TGCAGCGTCTTAGCGGGAGGATTGGAGACCCAGTACTTC.

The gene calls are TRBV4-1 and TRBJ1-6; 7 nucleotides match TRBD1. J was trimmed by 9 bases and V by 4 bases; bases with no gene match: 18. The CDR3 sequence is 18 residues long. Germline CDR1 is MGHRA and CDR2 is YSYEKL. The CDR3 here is CASSPIPGGGSLGSPLHF. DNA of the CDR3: TGCGCCAGCAGCCCCATCCCAGGGGGAGGAAGTTTGGGTTCACCCCTCCACTTT.

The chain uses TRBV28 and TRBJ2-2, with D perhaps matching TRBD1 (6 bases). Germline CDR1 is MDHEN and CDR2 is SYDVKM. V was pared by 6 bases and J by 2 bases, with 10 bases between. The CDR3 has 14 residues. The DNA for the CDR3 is TGTGCCAGCAGCTCCGGGACAAACACCGGGGAGCTGTTTTTT. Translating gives CASSSGTNTGELFF. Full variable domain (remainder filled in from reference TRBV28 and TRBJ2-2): DVKVTQSSRYLVKRTGEKVFLECVQDMDHENMFWYRQDPGLGLRLIYFSYDVKMKEKGDIPEGYSVSREKKERFSLILESASTNQTSMYLCASSSGTNTGELFFGEGSRLTVL.

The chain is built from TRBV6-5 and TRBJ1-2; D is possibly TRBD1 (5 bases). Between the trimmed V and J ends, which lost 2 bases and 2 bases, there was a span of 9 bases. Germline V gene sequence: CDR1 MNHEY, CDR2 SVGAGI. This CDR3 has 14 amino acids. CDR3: CASSYMTANYGYTF. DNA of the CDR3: TGTGCCAGCAGTTACATGACAGCGAACTATGGCTACACCTTC.

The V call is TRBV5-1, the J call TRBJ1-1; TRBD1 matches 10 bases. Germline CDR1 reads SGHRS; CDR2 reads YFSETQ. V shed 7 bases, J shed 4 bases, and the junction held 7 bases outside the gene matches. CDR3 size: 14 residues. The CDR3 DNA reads TGCGCCAGCGGGACAGGGGATGGTAGCACTGAAGCTTTCTTT. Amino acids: CASGTGDGSTEAFF.

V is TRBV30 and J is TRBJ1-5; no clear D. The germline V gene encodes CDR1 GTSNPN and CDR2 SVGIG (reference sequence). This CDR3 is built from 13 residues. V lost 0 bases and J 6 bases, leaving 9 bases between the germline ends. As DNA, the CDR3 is TGTGCCTGGAGTGTACGGGGTGGTCAGCCCCAGCATTTT. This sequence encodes CAWSVRGGQPQHF.

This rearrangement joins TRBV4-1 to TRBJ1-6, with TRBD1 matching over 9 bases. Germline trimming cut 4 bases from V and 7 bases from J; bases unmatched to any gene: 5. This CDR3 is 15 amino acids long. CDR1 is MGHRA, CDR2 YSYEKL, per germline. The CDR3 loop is CASSRPGTGNSPLHF. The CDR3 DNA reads TGCGCCAGCAGCCGGCCTGGGACAGGGAATTCACCCCTCCACTTT.

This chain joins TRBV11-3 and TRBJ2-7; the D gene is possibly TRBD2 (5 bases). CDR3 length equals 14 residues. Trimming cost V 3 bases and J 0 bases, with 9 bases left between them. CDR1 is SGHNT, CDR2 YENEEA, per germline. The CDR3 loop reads CASSFRGNSYEQYF. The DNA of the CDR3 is TGTGCCAGCAGCTTTAGAGGGAACTCCTACGAGCAGTACTTC.

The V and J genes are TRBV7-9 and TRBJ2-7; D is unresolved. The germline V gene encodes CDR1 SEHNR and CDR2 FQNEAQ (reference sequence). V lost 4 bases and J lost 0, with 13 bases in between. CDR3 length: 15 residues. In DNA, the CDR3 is TGTGCCAGCAGCTACCTGACGGAGAGCTCCTACGAGCAGTACTTC. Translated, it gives CASSYLTESSYEQYF.

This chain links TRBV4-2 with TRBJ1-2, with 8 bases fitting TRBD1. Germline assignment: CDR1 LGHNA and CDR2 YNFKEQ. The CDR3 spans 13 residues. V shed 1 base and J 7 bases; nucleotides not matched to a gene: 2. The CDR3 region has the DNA TGTGCCAGCAGCCAAGGGACAGGGATTGGCTACACCTTC. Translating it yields CASSQGTGIGYTF.

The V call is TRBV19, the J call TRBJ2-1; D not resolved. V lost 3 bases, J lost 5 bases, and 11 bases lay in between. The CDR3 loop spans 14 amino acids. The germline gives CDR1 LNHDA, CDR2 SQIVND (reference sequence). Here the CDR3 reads CASSISSLDNEQFF. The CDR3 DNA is TGTGCCAGTAGTATTTCGAGTTTGGACAATGAGCAGTTCTTC.

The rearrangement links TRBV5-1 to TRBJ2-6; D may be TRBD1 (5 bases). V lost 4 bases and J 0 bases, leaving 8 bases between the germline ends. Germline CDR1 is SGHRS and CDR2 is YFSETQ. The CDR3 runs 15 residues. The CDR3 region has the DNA TGCGCCAGCAGCGACGACAGCTCTGGGGCCAACGTCCTGACTTTC. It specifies CASSDDSSGANVLTF. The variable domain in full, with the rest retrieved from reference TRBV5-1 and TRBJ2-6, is KAGVTQTPRYLIKTRGQQVTLSCSPISGHRSVSWYQQTPGQGLQFLFEYFSETQRNKGNFPGRFSGRQFSNSRSEMNVSTLELGDSALYLCASSDDSSGANVLTFGAGSRLTVL.

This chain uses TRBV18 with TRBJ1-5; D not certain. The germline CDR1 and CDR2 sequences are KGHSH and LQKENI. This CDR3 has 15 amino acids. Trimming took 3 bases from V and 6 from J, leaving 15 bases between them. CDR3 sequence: CASSPGVGTGQPQHF. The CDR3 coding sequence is TGTGCCAGCTCACCGGGAGTAGGAACGGGTCAGCCCCAGCATTTT.

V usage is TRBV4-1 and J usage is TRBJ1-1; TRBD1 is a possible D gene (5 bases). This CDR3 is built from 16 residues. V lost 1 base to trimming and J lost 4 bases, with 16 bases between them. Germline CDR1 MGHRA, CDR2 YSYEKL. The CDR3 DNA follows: TGCGCCAGCAGCCAAGCGTACGCGGGGCCGGTCACTGAAGCTTTCTTT. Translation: CASSQAYAGPVTEAFF.

The CDR3 coding sequence is TGCGCCAGTGGACAGGGTTTCTCTGGAAACACCATATATTTT. Its protein product is CASGQGFSGNTIYF. The rearrangement joins TRBV4-1 to TRBJ1-3, with 8 bases that match TRBD1. Germline V CDR1 and CDR2: MGHRA, YSYEKL. The CDR3 is made up of 14 amino acids. J was trimmed by 0 bases and V by 9 bases; bases with no gene match: 4.

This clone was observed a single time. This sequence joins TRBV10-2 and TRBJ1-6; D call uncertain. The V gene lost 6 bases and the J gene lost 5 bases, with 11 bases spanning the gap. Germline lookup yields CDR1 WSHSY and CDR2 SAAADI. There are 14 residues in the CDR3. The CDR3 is CASSPGVDNSPLHF. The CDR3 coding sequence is TGCGCCAGCAGCCCCGGGGTGGATAATTCACCCCTCCACTTT.

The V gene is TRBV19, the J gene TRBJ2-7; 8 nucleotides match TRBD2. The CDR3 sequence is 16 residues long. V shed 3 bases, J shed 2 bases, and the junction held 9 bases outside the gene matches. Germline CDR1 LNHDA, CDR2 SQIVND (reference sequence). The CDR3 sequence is CASSISAPGLAYEQYF. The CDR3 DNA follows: TGTGCCAGTAGTATTTCGGCACCGGGACTAGCCTACGAGCAGTACTTC.